The present T cell receptor (beta chain) was sequenced within a study of cytomegalovirus exposure and HLA in healthy donors. The study's findings and limits: Indistinguishable V segments such as TRBV6-2 and TRBV6-3 were excluded. It was likely that a cluster of highly shared sequence variants was a sequencing artifact.

Primers: 60 Vbeta forward and 13 Jbeta reverse. Original handling: Unique TCR beta chains numbered roughly 84 million in a later analysis, with around 10 million shared. Assay: immunoSEQ multiplex PCR; the TCRdb copy retains only in-frame clones and omits some. V and J calls and clone size come straight from that table; D and trimming were deduced from the DNA. This table has 150,000 to 200,000 clones, 80% appearing once. As to this clone: Antigen specificity is unknown.

Germline-derived CDR1 and CDR2 are LNHDA and SQIVND (reference sequence). The CDR3 has 14 residues. The germline V and J ends were trimmed by 7 bases and 0 bases, with 12 bases remaining between them. The specimen was PBMCs. This chain joins TRBV19 and TRBJ1-2, with no clear D. The TCR sequence derives from a boy younger than 18 in good health and CMV-seronegative. CDR3 DNA: TGTGCCAGTAATAGGGCGGGAACTAACTATGGCTACACCTTC. Translating gives CASNRAGTNYGYTF.